This TCR beta chain was observed in a study of T cells in Graves' hyperthyroidism and ophthalmopathy. V trimming: 5 bases; J trimming: 1 base; junction bases outside the gene matches: 4. In germline, CDR1 is DFQATT, CDR2 SNEGSKA (reference sequence). The CDR3 runs 13 residues. An absence of ophthalmopathy progression within 18 months meant stable Graves' hyperthyroidism. Hyperthyroidism was newly diagnosed in patients aged 18 to 65 (duration under 2 months). The source of the PBMCs was less than 12 ml of fresh peripheral blood. It was RNA transcripts that yielded the amplified TCR beta CDR3 regions. HTBI primers were employed in a first-round RT-PCR of the TCR CDR3. TCRdb processed the multiplex PCR reads anew with MiXCR; each CDR3 protein has one entry. The sample records approximately 640,000 distinct CDR3 sequences, roughly 16% being singletons.

Material for sequencing was blood. This chain uses TRBV20-1 with TRBJ2-7; 8 positions match TRBD1. The receptor was isolated from a woman aged 25-40 years with Graves' hyperthyroidism. CDR3 DNA: TGCAGTGCTTCCACAGGGGGTTCCTACGAGCAGTACTTC. The encoded protein is CSASTGGSYEQYF.